Listed below are T cell receptor beta chains from one sample, sequenced in a study of blood T cell repertoires in COVID-19. Clones were sequenced by immunoSEQ multiplex PCR, and TCRdb holds only the in-frame ones, with some missing. The data hold 87,000 or so clones, with about 83% observed a single time. The specimen was peripheral blood. These TCRs come from a woman in her sixties or seventies with acute or convalescent COVID-19. The CDR3 runs from the conserved cysteine through the conserved F or W. The D gene is left open where the match is weak. Size values are once, few and many counts, or a class for expanded clones, and some rows have none.

clone size	V gene	D gene	J gene	CDR3 DNA	CDR3 protein
NA	TRBV5-6	TRBD1	TRBJ1-2	TGTGCCAGCAGACAAACAGGGGCCTTAAACTATGGCTACACCTTC	CASRQTGALNYGYTF
NA	TRBV7-2	NA	TRBJ2-2	TGTGCCAGCAGCCGTGGAGGGATCCCCACCGGGGAGCTGTTTTTT	CASSRGGIPTGELFF
NA	TRBV11-3	NA	TRBJ1-2	TGTGCCAGCAGCTCAAGGGCCGCAGGAGAGGGTGGCTACACCTTC	CASSSRAAGEGGYTF
NA	TRBV7-9	NA	TRBJ1-1	TGTGCCAGCAGCTTCGGGGGACCAAATATAAACACTGAAGCTTTCTTT	CASSFGGPNINTEAFF
NA	TRBV5-1	NA	TRBJ1-3	TGCGCCAGCAGCTTGGCTGGCACAGAAGGAAACACCATATATTTT	CASSLAGTEGNTIYF
NA	TRBV2	NA	TRBJ1-2	TGTGCCAGCAGTGAAGCTCGTAACAGCTATGGCTACACCTTC	CASSEARNSYGYTF
NA	TRBV29-1	TRBD1	TRBJ1-2	TGCAGCGTTGAAGAACAGGGGGCCTATGGCTACACCTTC	CSVEEQGAYGYTF
NA	TRBV6-2/TRBV6-3	NA	TRBJ1-5	TGTGCCAGCAGTTACCGGGATTACAATCAGCCCCAGCATTTT	CASSYRDYNQPQHF
NA	TRBV5-1	TRBD2	TRBJ2-2	TGCGCCAGCAGCTCGGGACTAGCGGGGGAGACCGGGGAGCTGTTTTTT	CASSSGLAGETGELFF
NA	TRBV5-1	TRBD2	TRBJ2-1	TGCGCCAGCAGCCTCGGACTAGCGGGGATCTACAATGAGCAGTTCTTC	CASSLGLAGIYNEQFF
NA	TRBV6-6	TRBD1	TRBJ1-3	TGTGCCAGCACTAGGGACAGTTCTGGAAACACCATATATTTT	CASTRDSSGNTIYF
NA	TRBV5-1	NA	TRBJ1-1	TGCGCCAGCAGTGGTTTGTCTCCAGGGTTAAATACTGAAGCTTTCTTT	CASSGLSPGLNTEAFF
NA	TRBV5-6	TRBD1	TRBJ1-2	TGTGCCAGCAGGTTAGGACAGGCTAACTATGGCTACACCTTC	CASRLGQANYGYTF
NA	TRBV15	NA	TRBJ2-1	TGTGCCACCAGCAGAGATCCCAGTTACTCCTACAATGAGCAGTTCTTC	CATSRDPSYSYNEQFF
NA	TRBV7-3	NA	TRBJ2-3	TGTGCCAGCAGCTTAAATCTGGGGACTAGCACAGATACGCAGTATTTT	CASSLNLGTSTDTQYF
few	TRBV27	TRBD1	TRBJ2-1	TGTGCCAGCAGTTTATCCCGGGACAGTGACAATGAGCAGTTCTTC	CASSLSRDSDNEQFF
NA	TRBV7-3	NA	TRBJ1-3	TGTGCCAGCAGCTTAGGGGGGTCCTCTGGAAACACCATATATTTT	CASSLGGSSGNTIYF
NA	TRBV19	NA	TRBJ1-1	TGTGCCAGTAGTAAGTTTCAGGGCACCACTGAAGCTTTCTTT	CASSKFQGTTEAFF
NA	TRBV3-1/TRBV3-2	NA	TRBJ2-3	TGTGCCAGCAGCCAAGGGTGGCAGTCAGATACGCAGTATTTT	CASSQGWQSDTQYF
NA	TRBV5-6	TRBD2	TRBJ2-1	TGTGCCAGCAGTTCCTGGGGGGGATCCTACAATGAGCAGTTCTTC	CASSSWGGSYNEQFF
NA	TRBV9	TRBD1	TRBJ2-5	TGTGCCAGCAGCGTAGCGGGACAGGGGTACGAGACCCAGTACTTC	CASSVAGQGYETQYF
NA	TRBV7-2	TRBD1	TRBJ2-1	TGTGCCAGCAGCGCACAGGGGGCTATGAATGAGCAGTTCTTC	CASSAQGAMNEQFF
NA	TRBV6-1	TRBD2	TRBJ2-7	TGTGCCAGCAGTGAAGAGACTAGCGGGGGATACGAGCAGTACTTC	CASSEETSGGYEQYF
once	TRBV29-1	NA	TRBJ1-4	TGCAGCGTTGTCCCTGCAACTAATGAAAAACTGTTTTTT	CSVVPATNEKLFF
NA	TRBV6-5	TRBD1	TRBJ2-2	TGTGCCAGCAGTTACTCGACAGGGGGCACCGGGGAGCTGTTTTTT	CASSYSTGGTGELFF
NA	TRBV27	TRBD1	TRBJ2-1	TGTGCCAGCAGTTTATGGGGACAGGGATCGGGGAGTGAGCAGTTCTTC	CASSLWGQGSGSEQFF
NA	TRBV27	NA	TRBJ1-2	TGTGCCAGCAGCCCCGACGCGGGGGGCTATGGCTACACCTTC	CASSPDAGGYGYTF
NA	TRBV7-8	NA	TRBJ1-2	TGTGCCAGCAGCTTAGGGGAGAGCTATGGCTACACCTTC	CASSLGESYGYTF
NA	TRBV6-5	NA	TRBJ1-1	TGTGCCAGCAGTCCCCGCTGGGGGGACACTGAAGCTTTCTTT	CASSPRWGDTEAFF
NA	TRBV5-1	TRBD1	TRBJ2-6	TGCGCCAGCAGCTCAAAAACAGGGGGCGCGGCCGGGGCCAACGTCCTGACTTTC	CASSSKTGGAAGANVLTF
NA	TRBV15	TRBD1	TRBJ1-5	TGTGCCACCCGGCGCCGCGACAGGGCGGATCAGCCCCAGCATTTT	CATRRRDRADQPQHF
NA	TRBV6-4	NA	TRBJ2-1	TGTGCCAGCAGTAGCAAACAGGCCCCCTCCTACAATGAGCAGTTCTTC	CASSSKQAPSYNEQFF
NA	TRBV19	NA	TRBJ1-1	TGTGCCAGTAGGTGGGGGCCCCTTGAGGTAGCTTTCTTT	CASRWGPLEVAFF
NA	TRBV3-1/TRBV3-2	TRBD1	TRBJ2-5	TGTGCCAGCAGCCCTCCGGGACAGGCCCAAGAGACCCAGTACTTC	CASSPPGQAQETQYF
NA	TRBV18	TRBD1	TRBJ1-1	TGTGCCAGCTCACCACTAACAGGGGGCCTCAACACTGAAGCTTTCTTT	CASSPLTGGLNTEAFF
NA	TRBV5-1	NA	TRBJ2-2	TGCGCCAGCAGCTTGGTCCAGGCCAACACCGGGGAGCTGTTTTTT	CASSLVQANTGELFF
NA	TRBV5-1	TRBD1	TRBJ2-7	TGCGCCAGCAGCTTGGGACAGGGGGCTAGCGAGCAGTACTTC	CASSLGQGASEQYF
few	TRBV29-1	NA	TRBJ1-1	TGCAGCGTTCCCAATGAACTTAACACTGAAGCTTTCTTT	CSVPNELNTEAFF
NA	TRBV11-1	NA	TRBJ2-3	TGTGCCAGCAGCCCTAGACAGACCTCAAGCACAGATACGCAGTATTTT	CASSPRQTSSTDTQYF